This paragraph reports one T cell receptor beta chain. The CDR3 covers 15 residues. Germline CDR1 is MNHNS and CDR2 is SASEGT. V was clipped by 1 base and J by 3 bases, with 13 bases between them. The sample belongs to a study of control samples from healthy donors and cancer patients. TCRdb keeps only in-frame clones here, not all; method: immunoSEQ multiplex PCR. Of around 68,000 clones listed, about 83% are singletons. The clonotype was recovered from a man aged 60-69 years in good health. V and J are TRBV6-1 and TRBJ2-7; weak D call: TRBD1 (5 bases). Sequenced material: blood. The CDR3 sequence is CASSEGLTGGYEQYF. CDR3 DNA: TGTGCCAGCAGTGAAGGCTTAACAGGTGGCTACGAGCAGTACTTC.